The next 16 T cell receptor beta chains were all read from a single sample in a study of control samples from healthy donors and cancer patients. Profiled with immunoSEQ multiplex PCR; TCRdb holds only in-frame clones, not every one. The data show more than 150,000 clones, approximately 90% seen once. The sequenced material came from blood. All receptors come from a woman aged 25 to 39 in good health.

The chain combines TRBV30 with TRBJ2-1; TRBD2 is a possible D gene (6 bases). The CDR3 is 12 amino acids. In germline, CDR1 is GTSNPN, CDR2 SVGIG (reference sequence). V lost 3 bases and J 7 bases, leaving 10 bases between the germline ends. The CDR3 DNA reads as TGTGCCTGGAGCGGGACTCTGAATGAGCAGTTCTTC. Its protein is CAWSGTLNEQFF.

The V call is TRBV6-5, the J call TRBJ1-2; D gene ambiguous. Germline loops: CDR1 MNHEY, CDR2 SVGAGI. This CDR3 has 15 amino acids. V lost 1 base to trimming and J lost 7 bases, with 16 bases between them. The CDR3, as DNA: TGTGCCAGCAGTTACTTCGACACGGCCGGTGGTGGCTACACCTTC. It encodes CASSYFDTAGGGYTF.

This chain uses TRBV12-3 or TRBV12-4 with TRBJ2-1; 8 bases align to TRBD1. The junction had 5 bases not matched to a gene; V was cut back by 5 bases and J by 8 bases. CDR3 size: 13 residues. The CDR3 loop reads CASSLSGGDEQFF. CDR3 nucleotides: TGTGCCAGCAGTCTCTCAGGGGGCGATGAGCAGTTCTTC.

The gene calls are TRBV4-1 and TRBJ1-4; D perhaps matches TRBD1 (5 bases). V was cut by 5 bases and J by 7 bases, with 14 bases left in between. Germline V gives CDR1 MGHRA, CDR2 YSYEKL. The CDR3 has 14 amino acids. The CDR3 nucleotides are TGCGCCAGCAGCGGGGCGCAGATTCCTGAAAAACTGTTTTTT. This gives the protein CASSGAQIPEKLFF.

The chain recombines TRBV25-1 with TRBJ1-3; D gene uncertain. Germline V lookup: CDR1 MGHDK, CDR2 SYGVNS. Trimming stripped 2 bases from V and 2 bases from J, with 10 bases between. This CDR3 has 15 amino acids. Here the CDR3 reads CASSEVAETGNTIYF. CDR3 nucleotide sequence: TGTGCCAGCAGTGAAGTTGCCGAGACTGGAAACACCATATATTTT.

V usage is TRBV19 and J usage is TRBJ1-4; D gene ambiguous. Germline assignment: CDR1 LNHDA and CDR2 SQIVND (reference sequence). Trimming stripped 8 bases from V and 8 bases from J, with 18 bases between. CDR3 length: 14 residues. CDR3 sequence reads: CASGEAGRGEKLFF. For the CDR3, the DNA is TGTGCCAGTGGAGAAGCCGGGCGAGGGGAAAAACTGTTTTTT.

The chain links TRBV18 to TRBJ2-3; the match to TRBD2 covers 7 bases. V was clipped by 8 bases and J by 2 bases; unmatched bases: 13. Germline CDR1 and CDR2: KGHSH and LQKENI. This CDR3 has 16 residues. The CDR3 bases are TGTGCCAGCCCGCCACGAGGACTAGGGGTCACAGATACGCAGTATTTT. Its protein is CASPPRGLGVTDTQYF. The entire variable domain, with the rest obtained from reference TRBV18 and TRBJ2-3, is as follows: NAGVMQNPRHLVRRRGQEARLRCSPMKGHSHVYWYRQLPEEGLKFMVYLQKENIIDESGMPKERFSAEFPKEGPSILRIQQVVRGDSAAYFCASPPRGLGVTDTQYFGPGTRLTVL.

The chain is built from TRBV27 and TRBJ2-5, with TRBD2 identical over 10 bases. Germline V gene data show CDR1 as MNHEY and CDR2 as SMNVEV (reference sequence). The V and J ends lost 8 bases and 4 bases, in that order; junction bases with no gene match: 7. The CDR3 sequence is 14 residues long. The CDR3 region has the DNA TGTGCCAGCTCACTTGTAGCGGGGGGAGAGACCCAGTACTTC. It encodes CASSLVAGGETQYF.

This clone was counted a single time. The CDR3 DNA sequence: TGCGCCAGCAGCCAAGATCGCCGAAGACAGGGGAACGAGCAGTACTTC. Translation: CASSQDRRRQGNEQYF. The chain is built from TRBV4-3 and TRBJ2-7, with TRBD1 matching over 8 bases. The germline V gene has CDR1 LGHNA and CDR2 YSLEER. The trim removed 0 bases at V and 5 bases at J, leaving 9 bases unmatched. This CDR3 spans 16 amino acids.

The chain recombines TRBV12-3 or TRBV12-4 with TRBJ2-7, with D hard to call. V dropped 2 bases and J dropped 6 bases, with 8 bases sitting between them. The CDR3 totals 12 residues. The CDR3 here is CASSLRWSEQYF. DNA of the CDR3: TGTGCCAGCAGTTTAAGATGGTCCGAGCAGTACTTC.

V gene TRBV28 combines with J gene TRBJ2-5; TRBD1 matches 9 bases. The CDR3 consists of 15 residues. Trimming cost V 4 bases and J 5 bases; bases outside gene matches: 8. Germline V gene sequence: CDR1 MDHEN, CDR2 SYDVKM. CDR3 nucleotide sequence: TGTGCCAGCAGTTCACAGGGGGCGGGAGACGAGACCCAGTACTTC. It specifies CASSSQGAGDETQYF.

The chain employs TRBV19 and TRBJ2-4, with D maybe TRBD2 (6 bases). V lost 6 bases to trimming and J lost 8 bases, with 14 bases between them. Per germline, CDR1 LNHDA and CDR2 SQIVND (reference sequence). This CDR3 region has 13 residues. The CDR3 coding sequence is TGTGCCAGTAGGGCCCGGGGGTGGGACATTCAGTACTTC. As protein: CASRARGWDIQYF.

This rearrangement joins TRBV4-1 to TRBJ2-5, with 9 bases matching TRBD2. With 4 bases clipped from V and 4 bases from J, the junction kept 10 bases outside the gene matches. The germline CDR1 and CDR2 sequences are MGHRA and YSYEKL. The CDR3 length is 16 residues. DNA of the CDR3: TGCGCCAGCAGCCCATCGGGACTAGCCGAATTAGAGACCCAGTACTTC. It encodes CASSPSGLAELETQYF.

The CDR3 DNA sequence: TGTGCCAGTAGGGATAGGGGGCGCCCCGGGGAAAAGGAAAAACTGTTTTTT. This sequence encodes CASRDRGRPGEKEKLFF. The J gene is TRBJ1-4, the V gene TRBV19, with 7 nucleotides matching TRBD1. Germline V CDR1 and CDR2: LNHDA, SQIVND (reference sequence). The CDR3 loop spans 17 amino acids. With 6 bases clipped from V and 8 bases from J, the junction kept 18 bases outside the gene matches. The full variable domain, in which reference TRBV19 and TRBJ1-4 provide the parts outside the CDR3, is DGGITQSPKYLFRKEGQNVTLSCEQNLNHDAMYWYRQDPGQGLRLIYYSQIVNDFQKGDIAEGYSVSREKKESFPLTVTSAQKNPTAFYLCASRDRGRPGEKEKLFFGSGTQLSVL.

V gene TRBV4-3 combines with J gene TRBJ2-3; D is uncertain. From germline, CDR1 is LGHNA and CDR2 YSLEER. Deletions cut 0 bases from V and 1 base from J, with 2 bases between. CDR3 length: 13 residues. CDR3 sequence: CASSQERTDTQYF. As DNA, the CDR3 is TGCGCCAGCAGCCAAGAACGCACAGATACGCAGTATTTT.

This chain links TRBV4-1 with TRBJ1-2; 8 positions agree with TRBD1. J gave up 6 bases and V 3 bases, and 3 bases lay outside the gene matches. Germline CDR1 is MGHRA and CDR2 is YSYEKL. This CDR3 comprises 13 residues. The CDR3 DNA follows: TGCGCCAGCAGCCAGCAGACAGGGGATGGCTACACCTTC. Its protein is CASSQQTGDGYTF.